Below, 19 T cell receptor beta chains from the same sample are listed, as sequenced in a study of T cell responses to AZD1222 COVID-19 vaccine. Profiling relied on immunoSEQ multiplex PCR, and the TCRdb table lists in-frame clones only, not all of them. The repertoire includes over 150,000 clones, about 86% of them detected once, and approximately 0.5% sits in the top ten. This material consisted of peripheral blood, taken on day 0 of AZD1222 vaccination. These receptors were taken from an adult in good health.

The V and J genes are TRBV12-3 or TRBV12-4 and TRBJ1-1; no reliable D call. Trimming shortened V by 4 bases and J by 10 bases, and 10 bases separated the two germline ends. This CDR3 has 11 residues. The DNA for the CDR3 is TGTGCCAGCAGTTGGCGAGGTGGAGCTTTCTTT. Amino acids: CASSWRGGAFF.

This chain connects TRBV9 to TRBJ2-5; D gene ambiguous. The CDR3 runs to 14 residues. V shed 1 base and J shed 4 bases, with 11 bases lying between them. The V gene's germline CDR1 is SGDLS and CDR2 YYNGEE. This CDR3 is CASSVNPEGETQYF. CDR3 coding DNA: TGTGCCAGCAGCGTAAATCCGGAAGGAGAGACCCAGTACTTC.

This chain connects TRBV30 to TRBJ2-2, with TRBD1 as a possible D gene (5 bases). Germline V lookup: CDR1 GTSNPN, CDR2 SVGIG (reference sequence). The CDR3 contains 15 residues. V lost 1 base and J lost 7, with 16 bases in between. The CDR3 spells CAWSGVSGWNGELFF. In DNA form, the CDR3 reads TGTGCCTGGAGTGGAGTCTCAGGGTGGAACGGGGAGCTGTTTTTT.

The chain carries TRBV4-1 and TRBJ2-7, with D uncertain. Germline lookup yields CDR1 MGHRA and CDR2 YSYEKL. This CDR3 has 17 amino acids. V lost 1 base, J lost 0 bases, and 16 bases lay in between. The CDR3 is CASSQGAVAGLSYEQYF. The CDR3 DNA is TGCGCCAGCAGCCAAGGTGCCGTGGCAGGCCTCTCCTACGAGCAGTACTTC.

The chain joins TRBV11-2 to TRBJ2-7, with 7 bases matching TRBD2. V lost 4 bases to trimming and J lost 3 bases; unmatched junction nucleotides: 6. CDR1 and CDR2 from the germline V gene are SGHAT and FQNNGV. This CDR3 comprises 14 residues. CDR3 nucleotide sequence: TGTGCCAGCAGCTACGGGACTAACGGCTACGAGCAGTACTTC. It yields the protein CASSYGTNGYEQYF. Looking up the rest from reference TRBV11-2 and TRBJ2-7 gives the full variable domain: EAGVAQSPRYKIIEKRQSVAFWCNPISGHATLYWYQQILGQGPKLLIQFQNNGVVDDSQLPKDRFSAERLKGVDSTLKIQPAKLEDSAVYLCASSYGTNGYEQYFGPGTRLTVT.

The chain recombines TRBV7-9 with TRBJ2-3; TRBD1 matches at 7 bases. V lost 3 bases to trimming and J lost 2 bases; unmatched junction nucleotides: 8. The CDR3 is 16 residues long. Germline assignment: CDR1 SEHNR and CDR2 FQNEAQ (reference sequence). The CDR3 loop is CASSFEQGSLTDTQYF. The CDR3 coding sequence is TGTGCCAGCAGCTTCGAACAGGGGTCCCTCACAGATACGCAGTATTTT.

The table lists this clone with a count of one. This chain uses TRBV5-1 with TRBJ1-2, with D possibly TRBD1 on 6 matching bases. This CDR3 has 13 residues. V lost 0 bases and J 8 bases, leaving 11 bases between the germline ends. CDR1 and CDR2 from the germline V gene are SGHRS and YFSETQ. CDR3 sequence reads: CASSLDRADGYTF. The CDR3 DNA is TGCGCCAGCAGCTTGGACAGGGCGGACGGCTACACCTTC.

The V gene is TRBV5-1, the J gene TRBJ1-2, with D maybe TRBD1 (6 bases). CDR3 length equals 13 residues. Looked up from germline, CDR1 is SGHRS and CDR2 is YFSETQ. V was shortened by 5 bases and J by 6 bases, with 14 bases between the two germline ends. In nucleotides, the CDR3 is TGCGCCAGCAGAACAGGGAATTTGCATGGCTACACCTTC. Protein: CASRTGNLHGYTF.

The V call is TRBV28, the J call TRBJ1-2; D call uncertain. The CDR3 extends over 14 amino acids. The germline CDR1 and CDR2 sequences are MDHEN and SYDVKM. The V gene lost 5 bases and the J gene lost 4 bases, with 14 bases spanning the gap. The CDR3 nucleotides are TGTGCCAGCAGTCCCCGCGTGCGCGTCTATGGCTACACCTTC. Encoded protein: CASSPRVRVYGYTF.

This CDR3 is CSEKADTEAFF. The CDR3 nucleotides read TGCAGTGAAAAGGCGGACACTGAAGCTTTCTTT. J is TRBJ1-1 and V is TRBV20-1; D unresolved. This CDR3 contains 11 residues. Germline loops: CDR1 DFQATT, CDR2 SNEGSKA (reference sequence). The V and J ends lost 7 bases and 3 bases respectively, with 9 bases between them.

The chain combines TRBV19 with TRBJ2-1; TRBD1 or TRBD2 may be the D gene (5 bases each). V lost 5 bases to trimming and J lost 2 bases, with 19 bases between them. The CDR3 extends over 17 amino acids. The V gene's germline CDR1 is LNHDA and CDR2 SQIVND (reference sequence). The CDR3 protein is CASSLSGTIVTYNEQFF. Here the CDR3 DNA reads TGTGCCAGTAGTCTCTCCGGGACGATTGTTACCTACAATGAGCAGTTCTTC.

The chain recombines TRBV7-3 with TRBJ2-2; D possibly corresponds to TRBD2 (5 bases). The ends were cut back, 5 bases at V and 1 base at J, with 11 bases in the middle. The V gene's germline CDR1 is SGHTA and CDR2 FQGTGA. The CDR3 is 15 amino acids. CDR3 bases: TGTGCCAGCAGCCTCGGCGCGGGGAACACCGGGGAGCTGTTTTTT. Translating it yields CASSLGAGNTGELFF.

V gene TRBV2 combines with J gene TRBJ1-5; 9 bases fit TRBD1. V lost 3 bases and J lost 1; bases outside the gene matches: 10. CDR3 length: 18 residues. CDR1 and CDR2 from the germline V gene are SNHLY and FYNNEI. In DNA, the CDR3 is TGTGCCAGCAGTGAGCCCGGGACAGGGTGGGGCAGCAATCAGCCCCAGCATTTT. This encodes CASSEPGTGWGSNQPQHF.

The CDR3 bases are TGTGCCAGCAGCTTATTTAATGGGGAGCGTCAGTACTTC. This gives the protein CASSLFNGERQYF. V gene TRBV7-2 combines with J gene TRBJ2-4; perhaps TRBD2 as D (5 bases). This CDR3 is built from 13 residues. The ends were cut back, 2 bases at V and 12 bases at J, with 14 bases in the middle. CDR1 SGHTA and CDR2 FQGNSA come from the germline V gene.

Here the CDR3 reads CASSLVRIVANYGYTF. CDR3 in DNA: TGTGCCAGCAGCTTAGTCCGTATAGTAGCTAACTATGGCTACACCTTC. This chain connects TRBV7-2 to TRBJ1-2; D not resolved. The V and J ends lost 1 base and 0 bases respectively, with 12 bases between them. CDR3 length: 16 residues. The germline gives CDR1 SGHTA, CDR2 FQGNSA.

Note on this clone: Other nucleotide sequences from this sample produce the same CDR3. The J gene is TRBJ2-5, the V gene TRBV7-9, with no clear D. The V gene's germline CDR1 is SEHNR and CDR2 FQNEAQ (reference sequence). V was pared by 5 bases and J by 5 bases, with 9 bases between. The CDR3 length is 12 residues. CDR3 coding DNA: TGTGCCAGCAGCCCAACTGGGGAGACCCAGTACTTC. It yields the protein CASSPTGETQYF.

The V gene is TRBV28, the J gene TRBJ1-1; a possible D gene is TRBD1 (5 bases). Germline CDR1 is MDHEN and CDR2 is SYDVKM. Trimming removed 5 bases from V and 1 base from J, with 11 bases in between. This CDR3 comprises 14 residues. CDR3 residues: CASSRRGSNTEAFF. The CDR3, as DNA: TGTGCCAGCAGTCGAAGGGGTTCGAACACTGAAGCTTTCTTT. Looking up the rest from reference TRBV28 and TRBJ1-1 gives the full variable domain: DVKVTQSSRYLVKRTGEKVFLECVQDMDHENMFWYRQDPGLGLRLIYFSYDVKMKEKGDIPEGYSVSREKKERFSLILESASTNQTSMYLCASSRRGSNTEAFFGQGTRLTVV.

This chain joins TRBV7-3 and TRBJ1-5; 8 nucleotides align to TRBD1. CDR3 length: 15 amino acids. Germline trimming cut 5 bases from V and 0 bases from J; bases unmatched to any gene: 3. From germline, CDR1 is SGHTA and CDR2 FQGTGA. The CDR3 nucleotides are TGTGCCAGCAGCGCACAGGGGGGTAGCAATCAGCCCCAGCATTTT. It specifies CASSAQGGSNQPQHF.

The chain joins TRBV18 to TRBJ2-7, with D unclear. The CDR3 totals 13 residues. The ends were cut back, 6 bases at V and 2 bases at J, with 11 bases in the middle. CDR1 and CDR2 from the germline V gene are KGHSH and LQKENI. The CDR3 nucleotides are TGTGCCAGCTCCCCAGGTTCAACCTACGAGCAGTACTTC. Amino acid sequence: CASSPGSTYEQYF.